This T cell receptor (beta chain) is from a study of CD8+CD57+ T cells in acquired aplastic anemia. Study as a whole: CD4+ cell libraries from healthy donors averaged approximately 9.9 million reads.

Genomic DNA acted as the template from which TCR beta VDJ combination and CDR3 sequence profiling were carried out. TCRdb passed the reads through MiXCR, listing each CDR3 protein once. This sample yields more than 40,000 distinct CDR3 sequences, of which around two thirds are seen a single time; roughly 34% belongs to the top ten. The CDR3 has 14 residues. The germline gives CDR1 MNHNS, CDR2 SASEGT. The V gene lost 6 bases and the J gene lost 0 bases, with 9 bases spanning the gap. This clonotype was seen at least ten times. The antigen remains unidentified. Overall study findings and caveats: Common to patients and controls were around 30 CD8+ CDR3 sequences.

Sequencing was carried out using sorted CD4+, CD8+, or CD8+CD57+ T cells (not recorded which) from PBMCs. The chain recombines TRBV6-1 with TRBJ2-1, with D unresolved. The sequence came from a human donor in good health, serving as a control. The CDR3 coding sequence is TGTGCCAGCAGAACATCGAGCTCCTACAATGAGCAGTTCTTC. Its translation: CASRTSSSYNEQFF.